The following is a TCR beta chain sequence with its context. Original analysis: Reference gene primer amplification in the assay estimated nucleated cell counts. The repertoire was sequenced with immunoSEQ multiplex PCR; TCRdb's copy has only in-frame clones and lacks some. The V and J calls and the clone size are those of that table, but D and trimming were determined from the DNA. The sample contains around 30,000 clones, approximately 95% of which appear only once. The data belong to a study of blood T cell repertoires in COVID-19. Study-level background: From the United States, Italy and Spain came samples of acute and convalescent COVID-19. From T cells, B-cell-depleted T cells, or PBMCs came the material, which was cDNA or gDNA.

Germline lookup yields CDR1 SGHTA and CDR2 FQGNSA. Between the trimmed V and J ends, which lost 1 base and 0 bases, there was a span of 12 bases. CDR3 length equals 16 residues. The V gene is TRBV7-2, the J gene TRBJ1-1; a weak D match, TRBD1 (5 bases). The receptor was derived from a male donor with active COVID-19. The material sequenced was peripheral blood. The chain's CDR3 is CASSLVARALNTEAFF. The CDR3 nucleotides are TGTGCCAGCAGCTTAGTGGCCAGGGCCCTGAACACTGAAGCTTTCTTT.